Shown below are 31 T cell receptor beta chains from a single sample sequenced in a study of T-cell reconstitution after alpha-beta-depleted transplantation in children. Unique molecular identifiers featured in how the TCRbeta library was prepared. One entry per CDR3 protein results from TCRdb running MiXCR on the PCR reads. The sample lists just under 150,000 distinct CDR3 sequences; roughly 8.8% were seen once. The sequencing here drew on PBMCs, mostly from graft donor cells, taken 180 days after TCRalphabeta/CD19-depleted stem cell transplant. The source of these receptors is a female patient aged 2-15 years who had a stem cell transplant for congenital amegakaryocytic thrombocytopenia, so the T cells may come from the graft donor.

This clonotype was detected many times. The J gene is TRBJ1-5, the V gene TRBV6-5; 7 nucleotides align to TRBD1. V was clipped by 6 bases and J by 4 bases; unmatched bases: 15. Germline V gene lookup returns CDR1 MNHEY and CDR2 SVGAGI. The CDR3 has 17 residues. The CDR3 DNA sequence: TGTGCCAGCAGCCTTACTCGGACAGGCCAAATTAATCAGCCCCAGCATTTT. Its translation: CASSLTRTGQINQPQHF.

This clonotype was found a few times. This chain connects TRBV20-1 to TRBJ2-7; 10 nucleotides agree with TRBD2. CDR3 length: 17 residues. The germline V gene encodes CDR1 DFQATT and CDR2 SNEGSKA (reference sequence). Unmatched junction bases numbered 9, after V lost 0 bases and J lost 1 base. Here the CDR3 reads CSARDQRASGSSYEQYF. For the CDR3, the DNA is TGCAGTGCTAGAGATCAGAGGGCTAGCGGGAGTTCCTACGAGCAGTACTTC.

This clonotype was recorded only once. A much larger clone sits a single nucleotide away, making a read error possible. The genes are TRBV30 and TRBJ2-3; 7 nucleotides match TRBD2. There are 15 residues in the CDR3. Germline V gives CDR1 GTSNPN, CDR2 SVGIG (reference sequence). CDR3 loop: CAWTSAGTWADTEYF. Written as DNA, the CDR3 is TGTGCCTGGACCTCAGCGGGGACGTGGGCAGATACGGAGTATTTT.

This rearrangement joins TRBV7-8 to TRBJ1-1; D is unclear. The CDR3 sequence is 17 residues long. Germline values: CDR1 SGHVS, CDR2 FQNEAQ. V lost 2 bases, J lost 1 base, and 17 bases lay in between. The CDR3 protein is CASSLNLHHGENTEAFF. CDR3 in DNA: TGTGCCAGCAGCTTAAACTTACACCACGGGGAGAACACTGAAGCTTTCTTT.

This clonotype was seen only a few times. This chain uses TRBV28 with TRBJ1-1; a possible D gene is TRBD1 (5 bases). Between the trimmed V and J ends, which lost 8 bases and 1 base, there was a span of 11 bases. Looked up from germline, CDR1 is MDHEN and CDR2 is SYDVKM. There are 13 residues in the CDR3. The CDR3 region has the DNA TGTGCCAGCCAACCGGGACGGAACACTGAAGCTTTCTTT. It translates to CASQPGRNTEAFF.

This clonotype was picked up many times. V gene TRBV27 combines with J gene TRBJ1-2; 7 nucleotides line up with TRBD1. After removal of 5 bases from V and 4 bases from J, the junction contained 10 bases not matched to a gene. The germline gives CDR1 MNHEY, CDR2 SMNVEV (reference sequence). The CDR3 runs 15 residues. The CDR3 loop reads CASSKDREGVYGYTF. CDR3 sequence (DNA): TGTGCCAGCAGTAAAGACAGGGAGGGGGTCTATGGCTACACCTTC.

In this sample, this clonotype turned up many times. The CDR3 loop reads CASSFRGIDEQYF. The CDR3 region has the DNA TGTGCCAGCAGCTTTCGGGGGATCGACGAGCAGTACTTC. The genes are TRBV5-6 and TRBJ2-7, with a possible D match to TRBD2 (6 bases). CDR3 length: 13 residues. CDR1 and CDR2 from the germline V gene are SGHDT and YYEEEE. Deletions cut 2 bases from V and 5 bases from J, with 11 bases between.

The table lists this clonotype with a few counts. The V call is TRBV20-1, the J call TRBJ1-1; no definite D call. CDR1 DFQATT and CDR2 SNEGSKA come from the germline V gene (reference sequence). The CDR3 is 13 residues long. Trimming shortened V by 6 bases and J by 3 bases, and 14 bases separated the two germline ends. CDR3 nucleotides: TGCAGTGCCAAGATTACTAGGGACACTGAAGCTTTCTTT. It specifies CSAKITRDTEAFF.

A note on this clonotype: This may stem from a read error, because a much larger clone lies one nucleotide away. The chain carries TRBV4-1 and TRBJ1-2, with a tentative D call TRBD1 (6 bases). Trimming cost V 0 bases and J 12 bases, with 14 bases left between them. Germline V gene lookup returns CDR1 MGHRA and CDR2 YSYEKL. This CDR3 is 13 amino acids long. CDR3: CASSQEQGWGDTF. CDR3 nucleotide sequence: TGCGCCAGCAGCCAAGAACAGGGTTGGGGCGACACCTTC.

This clonotype was recorded many times. The gene calls are TRBV28 and TRBJ2-7; the match to TRBD1 covers 9 bases. V dropped 4 bases and J dropped 3; count of bases not matched to a gene: 4. Germline assignment: CDR1 MDHEN and CDR2 SYDVKM. CDR3 length: 14 amino acids. The CDR3 region has the DNA TGTGCCAGCAGTTCGCGACAGGGGGGCTACGAGCAGTACTTC. It translates to CASSSRQGGYEQYF.

The rearrangement links TRBV5-1 to TRBJ2-3; tentative D call: TRBD1 (6 bases). The CDR3 loop spans 15 amino acids. Trimming took 5 bases from V and 8 from J, leaving 21 bases between them. Germline-derived CDR1 and CDR2 are SGHRS and YFSETQ. This chain's CDR3 is CASRVLDRLNRTQYF. CDR3 sequence (DNA): TGCGCCAGCAGGGTATTAGACAGGCTAAACCGTACGCAGTATTTT.

This clonotype was found many times. The chain employs TRBV7-3 and TRBJ2-1, with 7 bases aligning to TRBD2. With 1 base clipped from V and 4 bases from J, the junction kept 19 bases outside the gene matches. Germline V gene lookup returns CDR1 SGHTA and CDR2 FQGTGA. The CDR3 runs to 20 residues. CDR3 nucleotides: TGTGCCAGCAGCTTAAGGGGGGAGGCGGGAGCCCCTTATAAATACAATGAGCAGTTCTTC. Translation gives CASSLRGEAGAPYKYNEQFF.

Ten or more counts support this clonotype. The V call is TRBV20-1, the J call TRBJ2-3; TRBD1 matches at 9 bases. The CDR3 is 13 residues long. Germline V gene lookup returns CDR1 DFQATT and CDR2 SNEGSKA (reference sequence). The CDR3, as DNA: TGCAGGGTCGGACAGGGGAGCACAGATACGCAGTATTTT. Its protein is CRVGQGSTDTQYF.

The chain has TRBV15 and TRBJ2-5; D is unclear. The CDR3 has 13 amino acids. Germline CDR1 and CDR2: LNHNV and YYDKDF (reference sequence). Trimming pared 1 base from V and 5 bases from J, leaving 8 bases between. CDR3 nucleotides: TGTGCCACCAGCAGAGTGGTGTCGGAGACCCAGTACTTC. This encodes CATSRVVSETQYF.

This clonotype was recorded a few times. This chain links TRBV7-3 with TRBJ2-7; 14 nucleotides line up with TRBD2. CDR1 and CDR2 from the germline V gene are SGHTA and FQGTGA. The V gene end was trimmed by 3 bases and the J gene end by 6 bases; junction bases not matched to a gene: 1. The CDR3 is 14 amino acids. In DNA form, the CDR3 reads TGTGCCAGCAGCTTCGGGACTAGCGGGAGCGAGCAGTACTTC. It translates to CASSFGTSGSEQYF.

For the CDR3, the DNA is TGTGCCAGCAGCGCGACAGGGTACGAGCAGTTCTTC. Translated: CASSATGYEQFF. This chain connects TRBV7-7 to TRBJ2-1, with 7 bases that match TRBD1. This CDR3 has 12 residues. Germline CDR1 and CDR2: SSHAT and FNYEAQ (reference sequence). The V and J ends lost 5 bases and 10 bases, in that order; junction bases with no gene match: 5.

The chain has TRBV30 and TRBJ1-1; TRBD1 is a possible D gene (5 bases). Germline V gene data show CDR1 as GTSNPN and CDR2 as SVGIG (reference sequence). V lost 3 bases, J lost 3 bases, and 14 bases lay in between. There are 14 residues in the CDR3. CDR3 region: CAWSEKWGDTEAFF. DNA for the CDR3: TGTGCCTGGAGCGAAAAGTGGGGGGACACTGAAGCTTTCTTT.

The chain couples TRBV4-1 to TRBJ2-1; 10 bases align to TRBD2. CDR3 length equals 16 residues. Germline V CDR1 and CDR2: MGHRA, YSYEKL. J lost 5 bases, V lost 1 base, and 5 bases had no gene match. The DNA for the CDR3 is TGCGCCAGCAGCCAAGGGACTAGCGGACTTCACAATGAGCAGTTCTTC. It encodes CASSQGTSGLHNEQFF.

At least ten counts were recorded for this clonotype. The chain carries TRBV10-3 and TRBJ2-5, with a tentative D call TRBD1 (7 bases). With 3 bases removed from V and 5 bases from J, the gap between germline ends came to 10 bases. The CDR3 spans 13 residues. Looked up from germline, CDR1 is ENHRY and CDR2 is SYGVKD. CDR3 DNA: TGTGCCATCAGTGAATCAGGGGGGGAGACCCAGTACTTC. Amino acid sequence: CAISESGGETQYF.

This clonotype was counted many times. CDR3 region: CASSYSSNEQFF. For the CDR3, the DNA is TGTGCCAGCAGCTACTCTAGCAATGAGCAGTTCTTC. V usage is TRBV7-2 and J usage is TRBJ2-1; D is unresolved. The CDR3 is made up of 12 amino acids. The V gene lost 4 bases and the J gene lost 6 bases, with 7 bases spanning the gap. The V gene's germline CDR1 is SGHTA and CDR2 FQGNSA.

V and J are TRBV7-2 and TRBJ2-5, with 8 bases fitting TRBD1. The V gene's germline CDR1 is SGHTA and CDR2 FQGNSA. V lost 3 bases, J lost 1 base, and 7 bases stayed unmatched. CDR3 size: 16 residues. CDR3 coding DNA: TGTGCCAGCAGCTTCCTCGGCAGGGGGCCCCAAGAGACCCAGTACTTC. Translation: CASSFLGRGPQETQYF.

This clonotype was counted ten times or more. DNA for the CDR3: TGTGCCAGCAGTTTATCAGTATTCGAAAAACTGTTTTTT. It codes for CASSLSVFEKLFF. The rearrangement links TRBV12-3 or TRBV12-4 to TRBJ1-4, with D uncertain. The CDR3 is made up of 13 amino acids. The germline V and J ends were trimmed by 2 bases and 8 bases, with 9 bases remaining between them.

In this sample, this clonotype turned up a few times. This rearrangement joins TRBV6-5 to TRBJ2-7, with D perhaps matching TRBD1 (5 bases). Germline values: CDR1 MNHEY, CDR2 SVGAGI. The germline V and J ends were trimmed by 2 bases and 3 bases, with 20 bases remaining between them. The CDR3 totals 17 residues. The CDR3 reads CASSYRPYSGPGYEQYF. Here the CDR3 DNA reads TGTGCCAGCAGTTACCGCCCCTACTCAGGGCCCGGCTACGAGCAGTACTTC.

In its sample, this clonotype was seen many times. The rearrangement links TRBV12-3 or TRBV12-4 to TRBJ2-2, with 7 bases matching TRBD2. This CDR3 has 13 residues. Unmatched junction bases numbered 3, after V lost 1 base and J lost 10 bases. The CDR3 sequence: CASSLDGGLELFF. The CDR3 coding sequence is TGTGCCAGCAGTTTAGACGGGGGGTTGGAGCTGTTTTTT.

This clonotype showed up many times. This rearrangement joins TRBV4-2 to TRBJ2-5, with D maybe TRBD2 (5 bases). This CDR3 is built from 17 residues. Germline V gives CDR1 LGHNA, CDR2 YNFKEQ. Trimming took 0 bases from V and 4 from J, leaving 18 bases between them. CDR3 in DNA: TGTGCCAGCAGCCAAGAAAGTGGTACGGGATGGGGAGAGACCCAGTACTTC. This codes for CASSQESGTGWGETQYF.

This clonotype was counted many times. The genes are TRBV11-1 and TRBJ2-1, with 7 bases that match TRBD2. CDR1 is SGHAT, CDR2 FQDESV, per germline (reference sequence). J was trimmed by 9 bases and V by 4 bases; bases with no gene match: 6. The CDR3 totals 13 residues. This CDR3 is CASSSGLGTEQFF. DNA for the CDR3: TGTGCCAGCAGCTCTGGACTAGGAACTGAGCAGTTCTTC.

Concerning this clonotype itself: This clone may be a read error of a much larger clone one base away. The J gene is TRBJ2-6, the V gene TRBV11-1, with a weak D call TRBD2 (6 bases). The CDR3 runs to 18 residues. Per germline, CDR1 SGHAT and CDR2 FQDESV (reference sequence). CDR3 residues: CASTQVGGSKSGANGLTF. The CDR3 DNA reads as TGTGCCAGCACCCAAGTGGGGGGATCCAAATCTGGGGCCAACGGCCTGACTTTC. The whole variable domain, remainder taken from reference TRBV11-1 and TRBJ2-6, is EAEVAQSPRYKITEKSQAVAFWCDPISGHATLYWYRQILGQGPELLVQFQDESVVDDSQLPKDRFSAERLKGVDSTLKIQPAELGDSAMYLCASTQVGGSKSGANGLTFGAGSRLTVL.

The chain links TRBV28 to TRBJ2-7, with TRBD2 identical over 7 bases. The CDR3 covers 14 residues. The V gene end was trimmed by 6 bases and the J gene end by 3 bases; junction bases not matched to a gene: 8. Germline V CDR1 and CDR2: MDHEN, SYDVKM. DNA of the CDR3: TGTGCCAGCAGCCCCTCTCCTAGCGGCTACGAGCAGTACTTC. The encoded protein is CASSPSPSGYEQYF.

This chain joins TRBV20-1 and TRBJ1-2; 7 positions agree with TRBD1. The V gene end was trimmed by 2 bases and the J gene end by 8 bases; junction bases not matched to a gene: 5. This CDR3 region has 12 residues. The germline gives CDR1 DFQATT, CDR2 SNEGSKA (reference sequence). The CDR3 sequence: CSARTTGDGYTF. The CDR3 DNA is TGCAGTGCTAGAACCACAGGGGACGGCTACACCTTC.

This clonotype was picked up a small number of times. The rearrangement links TRBV27 to TRBJ2-7; D possibly corresponds to TRBD2 (7 bases). The V gene's germline CDR1 is MNHEY and CDR2 SMNVEV (reference sequence). V gave up 5 bases and J gave up 4 bases, with 15 bases separating them. CDR3 size: 14 residues. This CDR3 reads CASSQGGGFYEQYF. The CDR3 DNA follows: TGTGCCAGCAGTCAAGGGGGGGGCTTTTACGAGCAGTACTTC.

There are a few counts of this clonotype. The chain is built from TRBV11-1 and TRBJ1-2, with 8 bases fitting TRBD1. V gave up 4 bases and J gave up 3 bases; unmatched junction bases: 16. CDR1 is SGHAT, CDR2 FQDESV, per germline (reference sequence). The CDR3 runs 18 residues. CDR3 in amino acids: CASSSPKRAGGRDYGYTF. As DNA, the CDR3 is TGTGCCAGCAGCTCACCAAAACGCGCAGGGGGCCGGGACTATGGCTACACCTTC. The full variable domain, completed using reference TRBV11-1 and TRBJ1-2, is EAEVAQSPRYKITEKSQAVAFWCDPISGHATLYWYRQILGQGPELLVQFQDESVVDDSQLPKDRFSAERLKGVDSTLKIQPAELGDSAMYLCASSSPKRAGGRDYGYTFGSGTRLTVV.